In this sample, the clone carrying this TCR beta chain turned up a few times. This specimen belongs to a study of blood T cells in healthy people across ages. Through a sample-barcoded 5' primer and a J-beta primer mix, a second PCR was run for 7 to 11 cycles. TCRdb reprocessed the 5' RACE reads via MiXCR and lists one record per CDR3 protein. The profile shows about 1.6 million distinct CDR3 sequences, roughly 32% of them singletons. V was trimmed by 6 bases and J by 5 bases, leaving 16 bases between them. The CDR3 runs 14 residues. CDR1 and CDR2 from the germline V gene are MNHEY and SMNVEV (reference sequence).

The receptor was derived from a woman in her twenties or thirties in good health. The specimen sequenced was blood. The chain is built from TRBV27 and TRBJ2-5; perhaps TRBD1 as D (7 bases). The CDR3 region is CASRARQGGETQYF. The CDR3 nucleotides read TGTGCCAGCAGGGCCCGACAGGGAGGCGAGACCCAGTACTTC.